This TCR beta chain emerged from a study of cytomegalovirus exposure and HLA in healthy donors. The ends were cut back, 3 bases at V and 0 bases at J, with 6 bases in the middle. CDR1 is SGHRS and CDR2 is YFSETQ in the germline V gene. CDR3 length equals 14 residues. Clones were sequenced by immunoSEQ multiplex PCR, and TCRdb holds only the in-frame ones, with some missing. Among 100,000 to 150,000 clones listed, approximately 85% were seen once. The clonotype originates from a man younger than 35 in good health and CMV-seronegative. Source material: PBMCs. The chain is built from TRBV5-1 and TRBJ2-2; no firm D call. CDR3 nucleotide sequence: TGCGCCAGCAGCTCGAGATCGAACACCGGGGAGCTGTTTTTT. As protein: CASSSRSNTGELFF.